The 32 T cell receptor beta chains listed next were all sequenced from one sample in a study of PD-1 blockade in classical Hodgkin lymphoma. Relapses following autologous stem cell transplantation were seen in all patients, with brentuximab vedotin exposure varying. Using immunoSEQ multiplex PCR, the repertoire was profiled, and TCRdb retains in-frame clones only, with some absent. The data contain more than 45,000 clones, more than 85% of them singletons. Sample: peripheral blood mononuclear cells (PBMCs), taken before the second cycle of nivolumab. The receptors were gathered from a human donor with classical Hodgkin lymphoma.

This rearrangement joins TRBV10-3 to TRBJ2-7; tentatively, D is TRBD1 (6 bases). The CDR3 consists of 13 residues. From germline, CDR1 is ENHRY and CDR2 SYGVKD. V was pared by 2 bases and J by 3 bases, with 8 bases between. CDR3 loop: CAISEGQHYEQYF. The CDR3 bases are TGTGCCATCAGTGAGGGACAGCACTACGAGCAGTACTTC.

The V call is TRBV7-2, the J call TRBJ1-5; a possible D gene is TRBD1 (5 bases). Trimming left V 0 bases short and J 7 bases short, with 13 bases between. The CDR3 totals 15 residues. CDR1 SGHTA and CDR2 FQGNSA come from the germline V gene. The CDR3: CASSLAAFEGQPQHF. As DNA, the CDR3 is TGTGCCAGCAGCTTAGCGGCTTTCGAGGGGCAGCCCCAGCATTTT.

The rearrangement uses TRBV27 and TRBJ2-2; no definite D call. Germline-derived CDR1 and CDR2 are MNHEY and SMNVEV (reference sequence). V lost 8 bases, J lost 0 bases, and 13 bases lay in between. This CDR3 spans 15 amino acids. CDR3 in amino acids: CASQKVGANTGELFF. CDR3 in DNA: TGTGCCAGCCAGAAGGTAGGAGCGAACACCGGGGAGCTGTTTTTT.

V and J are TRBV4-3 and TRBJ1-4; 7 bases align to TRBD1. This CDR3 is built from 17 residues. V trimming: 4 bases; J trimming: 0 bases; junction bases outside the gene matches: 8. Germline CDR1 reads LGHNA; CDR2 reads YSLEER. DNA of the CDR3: TGCGCCAGCAGCCGCGGACAGGAAACTGCAACTAATGAAAAACTGTTTTTT. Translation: CASSRGQETATNEKLFF.

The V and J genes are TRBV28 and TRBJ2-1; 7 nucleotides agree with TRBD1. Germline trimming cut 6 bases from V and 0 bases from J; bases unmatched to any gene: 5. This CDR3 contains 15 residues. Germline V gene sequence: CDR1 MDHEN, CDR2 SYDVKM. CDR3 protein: CASSRGDSSYNEQFF. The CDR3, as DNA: TGTGCCAGCAGCCGAGGGGACAGCTCCTACAATGAGCAGTTCTTC.

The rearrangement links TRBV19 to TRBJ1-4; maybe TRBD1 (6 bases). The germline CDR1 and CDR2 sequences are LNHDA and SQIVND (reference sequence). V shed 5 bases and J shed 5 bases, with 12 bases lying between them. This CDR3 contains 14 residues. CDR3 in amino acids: CASSSSGTNEKLFF. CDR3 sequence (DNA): TGTGCCAGTAGTTCCTCCGGGACAAATGAAAAACTGTTTTTT.

The DNA of the CDR3 is TGCGCCAGCAGCTTGACTAGCGGGGGCCAAGAGACCCAGTACTTC. This gives the protein CASSLTSGGQETQYF. The rearrangement uses TRBV5-1 and TRBJ2-5; TRBD2 matches at 11 bases. The CDR3 is made up of 15 amino acids. Trimming at V came to 1 base and at J to 1 base, leaving 0 bases not matched to a gene. Looked up from germline, CDR1 is SGHRS and CDR2 is YFSETQ.

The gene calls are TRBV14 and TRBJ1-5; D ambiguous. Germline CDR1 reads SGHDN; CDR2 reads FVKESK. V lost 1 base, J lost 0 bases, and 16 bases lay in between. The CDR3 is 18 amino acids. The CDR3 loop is CASSQVLNSFFSNQPQHF. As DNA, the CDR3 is TGTGCCAGCAGCCAAGTTTTGAACAGCTTCTTTAGCAATCAGCCCCAGCATTTT.

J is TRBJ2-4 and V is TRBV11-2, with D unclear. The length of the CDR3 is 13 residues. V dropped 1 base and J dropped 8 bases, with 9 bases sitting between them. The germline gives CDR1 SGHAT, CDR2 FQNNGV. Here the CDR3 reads CASSLAVGYIQYF. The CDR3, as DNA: TGTGCCAGCAGCTTAGCAGTCGGGTACATTCAGTACTTC.

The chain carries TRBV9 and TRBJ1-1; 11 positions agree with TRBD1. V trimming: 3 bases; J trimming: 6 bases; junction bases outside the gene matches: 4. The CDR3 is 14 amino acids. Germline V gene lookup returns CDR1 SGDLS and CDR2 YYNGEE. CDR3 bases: TGTGCCAGCAGCGCGGGACAGGGGGGTCCTGAAGCTTTCTTT. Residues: CASSAGQGGPEAFF.

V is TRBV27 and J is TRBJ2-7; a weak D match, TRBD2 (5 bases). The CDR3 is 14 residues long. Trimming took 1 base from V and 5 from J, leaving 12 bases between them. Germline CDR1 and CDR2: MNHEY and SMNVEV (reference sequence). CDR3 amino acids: CASSLFMASHEQYF. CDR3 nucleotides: TGTGCCAGCAGTTTATTTATGGCTAGCCACGAGCAGTACTTC.

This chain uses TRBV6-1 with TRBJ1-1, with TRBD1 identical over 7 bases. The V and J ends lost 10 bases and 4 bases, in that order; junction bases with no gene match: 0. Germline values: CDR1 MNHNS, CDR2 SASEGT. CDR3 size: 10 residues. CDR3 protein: CATGGTEAFF. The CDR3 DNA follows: TGTGCCACAGGGGGCACTGAAGCTTTCTTT.

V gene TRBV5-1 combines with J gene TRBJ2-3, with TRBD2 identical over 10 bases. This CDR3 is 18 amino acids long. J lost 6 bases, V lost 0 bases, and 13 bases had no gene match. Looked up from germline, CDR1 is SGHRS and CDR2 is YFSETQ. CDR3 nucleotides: TGCGCCAGCAGCTTGGAGGCTAGCGGGGGCCTCCTGGGTGATACGCAGTATTTT. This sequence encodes CASSLEASGGLLGDTQYF.

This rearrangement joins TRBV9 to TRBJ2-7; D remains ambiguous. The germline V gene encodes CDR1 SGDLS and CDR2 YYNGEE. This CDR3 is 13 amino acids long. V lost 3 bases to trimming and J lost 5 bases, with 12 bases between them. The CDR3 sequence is CASSASSPHEQYF. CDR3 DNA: TGTGCCAGCAGCGCGAGTTCCCCCCACGAGCAGTACTTC.

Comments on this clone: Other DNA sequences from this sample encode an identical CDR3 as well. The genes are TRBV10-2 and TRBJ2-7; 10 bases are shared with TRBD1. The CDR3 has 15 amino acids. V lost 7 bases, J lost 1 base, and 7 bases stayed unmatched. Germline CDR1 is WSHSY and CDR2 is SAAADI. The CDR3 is CASTPGTGASYEQYF. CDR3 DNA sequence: TGCGCCAGCACACCCGGGACAGGGGCGTCCTACGAGCAGTACTTC.

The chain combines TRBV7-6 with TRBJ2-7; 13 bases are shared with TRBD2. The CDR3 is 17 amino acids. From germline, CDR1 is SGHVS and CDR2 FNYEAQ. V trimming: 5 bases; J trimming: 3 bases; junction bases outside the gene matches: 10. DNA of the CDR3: TGTGCCAGCAGCGCCGGACTAGCGGGGGCCTCATTCTACGAGCAGTACTTC. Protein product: CASSAGLAGASFYEQYF.

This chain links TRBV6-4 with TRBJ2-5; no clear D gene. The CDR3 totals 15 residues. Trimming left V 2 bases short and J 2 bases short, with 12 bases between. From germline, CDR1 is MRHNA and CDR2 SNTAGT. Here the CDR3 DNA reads TGTGCCAGCAGTGACCGCCTAGGGTGGCAAGAGACCCAGTACTTC. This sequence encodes CASSDRLGWQETQYF.

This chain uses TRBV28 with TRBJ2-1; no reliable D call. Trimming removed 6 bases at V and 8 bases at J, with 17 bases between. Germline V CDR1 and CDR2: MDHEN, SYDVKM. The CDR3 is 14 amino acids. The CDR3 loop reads CASSFPYPGYEQFF. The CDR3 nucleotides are TGTGCCAGCAGCTTCCCTTACCCTGGGTATGAGCAGTTCTTC.

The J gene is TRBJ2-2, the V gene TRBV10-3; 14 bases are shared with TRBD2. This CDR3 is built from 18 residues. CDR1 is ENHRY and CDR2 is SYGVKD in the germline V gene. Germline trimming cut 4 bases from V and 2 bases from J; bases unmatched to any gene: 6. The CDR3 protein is CAISGRTSGRSNTGELFF. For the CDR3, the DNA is TGTGCCATCAGTGGCCGGACTAGCGGGAGGTCCAACACCGGGGAGCTGTTTTTT.

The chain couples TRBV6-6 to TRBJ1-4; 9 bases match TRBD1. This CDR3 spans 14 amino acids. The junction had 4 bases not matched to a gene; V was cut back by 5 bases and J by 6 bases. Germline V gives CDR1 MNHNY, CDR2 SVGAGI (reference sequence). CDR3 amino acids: CASSRTGEDEKLFF. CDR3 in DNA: TGTGCCAGCAGTCGGACAGGGGAGGATGAAAAACTGTTTTTT.

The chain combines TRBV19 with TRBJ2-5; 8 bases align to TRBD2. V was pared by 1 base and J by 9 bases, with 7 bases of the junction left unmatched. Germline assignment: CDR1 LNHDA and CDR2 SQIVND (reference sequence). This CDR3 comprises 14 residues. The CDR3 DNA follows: TGTGCCAGTAGTATAGGCGGGGGGCCGGGCGCCCAGTACTTC. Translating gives CASSIGGGPGAQYF.

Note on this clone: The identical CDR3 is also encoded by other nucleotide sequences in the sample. The CDR3 region has the DNA TGTGCCACCAGCAGAGATACACAGGGGAGCTATGGCTACACCTTC. Amino acid sequence: CATSRDTQGSYGYTF. The genes are TRBV15 and TRBJ1-2; 7 nucleotides match TRBD1. This CDR3 spans 15 amino acids. With 0 bases clipped from V and 4 bases from J, the junction kept 5 bases outside the gene matches. Looked up from germline, CDR1 is LNHNV and CDR2 is YYDKDF (reference sequence).

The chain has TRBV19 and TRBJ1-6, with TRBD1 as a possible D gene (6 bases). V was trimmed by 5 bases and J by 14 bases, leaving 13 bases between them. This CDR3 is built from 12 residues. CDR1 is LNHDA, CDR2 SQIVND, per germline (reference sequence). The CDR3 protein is CASSATGSSLHF. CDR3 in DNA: TGTGCCAGTAGTGCCACAGGGTCCTCCCTCCACTTT. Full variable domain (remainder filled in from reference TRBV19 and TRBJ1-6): DGGITQSPKYLFRKEGQNVTLSCEQNLNHDAMYWYRQDPGQGLRLIYYSQIVNDFQKGDIAEGYSVSREKKESFPLTVTSAQKNPTAFYLCASSATGSSLHFGNGTRLTVT.

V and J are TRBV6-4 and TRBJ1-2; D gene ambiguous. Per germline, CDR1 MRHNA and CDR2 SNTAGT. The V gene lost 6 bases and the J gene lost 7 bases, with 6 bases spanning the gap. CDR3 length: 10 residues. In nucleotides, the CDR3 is TGTGCCAGCAGGCCCAGTGGCTACACCTTC. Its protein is CASRPSGYTF.

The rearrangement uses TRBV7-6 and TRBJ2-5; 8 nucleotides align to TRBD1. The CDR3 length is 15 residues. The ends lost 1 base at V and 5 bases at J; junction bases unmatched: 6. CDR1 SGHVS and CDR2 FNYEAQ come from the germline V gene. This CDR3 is CASSLGRTGRETQYF. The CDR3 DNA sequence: TGTGCCAGCAGCTTAGGACGGACAGGGCGGGAGACCCAGTACTTC.

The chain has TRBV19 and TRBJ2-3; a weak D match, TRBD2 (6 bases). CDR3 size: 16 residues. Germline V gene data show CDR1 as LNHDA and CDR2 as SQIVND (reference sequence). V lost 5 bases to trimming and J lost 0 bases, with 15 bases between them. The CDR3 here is CASSDRGTGSTDTQYF. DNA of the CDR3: TGTGCCAGTAGTGATCGGGGGACGGGGAGCACAGATACGCAGTATTTT.

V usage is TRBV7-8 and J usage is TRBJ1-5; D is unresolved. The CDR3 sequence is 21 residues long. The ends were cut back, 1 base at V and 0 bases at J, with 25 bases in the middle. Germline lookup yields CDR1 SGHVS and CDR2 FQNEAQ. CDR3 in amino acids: CASSLGQLDGYSFYSNQPQHF. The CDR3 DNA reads TGTGCCAGCAGCTTAGGTCAACTGGACGGCTACAGTTTCTATAGCAATCAGCCCCAGCATTTT.

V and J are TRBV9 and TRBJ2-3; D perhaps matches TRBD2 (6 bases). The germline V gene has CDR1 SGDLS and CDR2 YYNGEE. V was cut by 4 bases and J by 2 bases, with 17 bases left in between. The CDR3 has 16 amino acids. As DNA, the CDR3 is TGTGCCAGCAGCCCCCAAGTTGGAGGGGACACAGATACGCAGTATTTT. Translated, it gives CASSPQVGGDTDTQYF.

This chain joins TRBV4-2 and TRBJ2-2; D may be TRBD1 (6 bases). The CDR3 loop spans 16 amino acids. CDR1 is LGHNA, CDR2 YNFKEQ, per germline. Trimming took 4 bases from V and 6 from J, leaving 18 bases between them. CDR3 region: CASSPGRTDPPGELFF. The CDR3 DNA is TGTGCCAGCAGCCCGGGGCGGACAGATCCGCCCGGGGAGCTGTTTTTT.

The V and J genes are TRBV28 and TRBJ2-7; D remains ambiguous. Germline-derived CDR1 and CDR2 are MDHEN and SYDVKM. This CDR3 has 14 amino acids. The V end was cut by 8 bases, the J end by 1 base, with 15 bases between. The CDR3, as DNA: TGTGCCAGCCTTAGAGACACGAGATCCTACGAGCAGTACTTC. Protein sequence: CASLRDTRSYEQYF.

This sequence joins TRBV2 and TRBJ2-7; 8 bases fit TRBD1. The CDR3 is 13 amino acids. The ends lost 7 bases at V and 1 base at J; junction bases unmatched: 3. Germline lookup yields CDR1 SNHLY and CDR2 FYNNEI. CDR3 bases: TGTGCCAGCAAGGACAGGGATTCCTACGAGCAGTACTTC. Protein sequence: CASKDRDSYEQYF.

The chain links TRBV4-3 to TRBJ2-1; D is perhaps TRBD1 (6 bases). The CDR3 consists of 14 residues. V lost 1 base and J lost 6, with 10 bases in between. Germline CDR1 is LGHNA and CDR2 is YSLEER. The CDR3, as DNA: TGCGCCAGCAGCCAAGCCACAGGGCGCAATGAGCAGTTCTTC. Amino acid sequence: CASSQATGRNEQFF.